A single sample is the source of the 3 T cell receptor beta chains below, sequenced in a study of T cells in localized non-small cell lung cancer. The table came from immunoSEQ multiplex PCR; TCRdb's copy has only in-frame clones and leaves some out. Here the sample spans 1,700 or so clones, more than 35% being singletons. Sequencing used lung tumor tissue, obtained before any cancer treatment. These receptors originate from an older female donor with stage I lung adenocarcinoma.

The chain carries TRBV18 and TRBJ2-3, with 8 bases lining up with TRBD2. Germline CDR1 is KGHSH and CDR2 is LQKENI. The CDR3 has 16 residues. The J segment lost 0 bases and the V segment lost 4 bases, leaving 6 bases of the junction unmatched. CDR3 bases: TGTGCCAGCTCACGGGAAGCGGGGGTTAGCACAGATACGCAGTATTTT. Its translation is CASSREAGVSTDTQYF.

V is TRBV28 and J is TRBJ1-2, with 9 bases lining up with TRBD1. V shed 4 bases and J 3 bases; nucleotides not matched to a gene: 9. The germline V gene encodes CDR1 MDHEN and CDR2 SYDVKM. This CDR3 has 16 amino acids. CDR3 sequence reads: CASSSPPDRGYYGYTF. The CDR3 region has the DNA TGTGCCAGCAGTTCTCCCCCGGACAGGGGTTACTATGGCTACACCTTC.

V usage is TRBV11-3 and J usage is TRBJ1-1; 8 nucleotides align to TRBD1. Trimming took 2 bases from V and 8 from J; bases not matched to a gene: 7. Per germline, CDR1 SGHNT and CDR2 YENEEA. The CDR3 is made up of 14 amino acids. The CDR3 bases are TGTGCCAGCAGCTTATCCCGAAGGGACAGGGAAGCTTTCTTT. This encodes CASSLSRRDREAFF.